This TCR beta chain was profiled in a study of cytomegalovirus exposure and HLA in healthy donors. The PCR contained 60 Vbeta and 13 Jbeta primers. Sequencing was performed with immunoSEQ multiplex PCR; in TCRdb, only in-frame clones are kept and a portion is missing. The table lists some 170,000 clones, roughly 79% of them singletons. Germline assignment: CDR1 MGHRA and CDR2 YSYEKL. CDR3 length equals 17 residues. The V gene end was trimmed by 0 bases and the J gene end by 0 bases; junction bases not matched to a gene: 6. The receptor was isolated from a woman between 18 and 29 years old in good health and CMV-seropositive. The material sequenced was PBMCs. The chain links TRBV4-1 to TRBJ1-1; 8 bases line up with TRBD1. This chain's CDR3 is CASSQDAGGQVNTEAFF. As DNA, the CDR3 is TGCGCCAGCAGCCAAGACGCCGGGGGACAGGTGAACACTGAAGCTTTCTTT.